Presented here are 22 T cell receptor beta chains from one specimen sequenced in a study of cytomegalovirus exposure and HLA in healthy donors (dated by TCRdb to 2016 to 2017). The library was built by means of the immunoSEQ multiplex PCR assay. For the multiplex PCR, a mixture combining 60 forward primers for TCR Vbeta segments and 13 reverse primers for TCR Jbeta segments was used. TCRdb provides this immuneACCESS table in a form limited to in-frame rearrangements. Some clones are lacking; in checked studies, under half of them reflect an unresolved V gene, and why the rest are absent is not known. This sample lists some 98,000 clones; around 81% were detected once. The ten largest account for approximately 3.7% of the sample. Material: PBMCs. The receptor set was obtained from a female donor in good health and CMV-seropositive.

J is TRBJ2-7 and V is TRBV4-1, with D unresolved. Germline V CDR1 and CDR2: MGHRA, YSYEKL. The CDR3 consists of 11 residues. V was trimmed by 0 bases and J by 7 bases, leaving 4 bases between them. The CDR3 region has the DNA TGCGCCAGCAGCCAAGACGTAGAGCAGTACTTC. As protein: CASSQDVEQYF.

J is TRBJ2-7 and V is TRBV13, with D perhaps TRBD2 (7 bases). CDR1 is PRHDT, CDR2 FYEKMQ, per germline (reference sequence). CDR3 size: 17 residues. Deletions cut 4 bases from V and 2 bases from J, with 21 bases between. This CDR3 is CASSSRGGNEGTYEQYF. CDR3 bases: TGTGCCAGCAGCTCGAGGGGGGGGAACGAAGGCACCTACGAGCAGTACTTC.

In this sample, this clone turned up once. The V gene is TRBV10-3, the J gene TRBJ1-3; TRBD1 agrees at 9 bases. The CDR3 totals 16 residues. In germline, CDR1 is ENHRY, CDR2 SYGVKD. J was trimmed by 2 bases and V by 0 bases; bases with no gene match: 2. The CDR3 loop is CAISESGTGTGNTIYF. The CDR3 DNA reads as TGTGCCATCAGTGAGTCTGGGACAGGGACTGGAAACACCATATATTTT.

The count of this clone is one. The V call is TRBV6-5, the J call TRBJ1-2; D uncertain. The CDR3 extends over 13 amino acids. Deletions cut 7 bases from V and 4 bases from J, with 13 bases between. CDR1 and CDR2 from the germline V gene are MNHEY and SVGAGI. CDR3 nucleotides: TGTGCCAGCACTGTTCCCGGGAGCTATGGCTACACCTTC. Translation: CASTVPGSYGYTF.

The rearrangement links TRBV2 to TRBJ1-6; the D gene is possibly TRBD1 (6 bases). Germline values: CDR1 SNHLY, CDR2 FYNNEI. V was pared by 3 bases and J by 6 bases, with 6 bases between. The CDR3 extends over 13 amino acids. The CDR3 DNA sequence: TGTGCCAGCAGTGACAGGGGTAATTCACCCCTCCACTTT. Encoded protein: CASSDRGNSPLHF.

CDR3 coding DNA: TGTGCCAGCAGTGAAGTTTTAGCGGGGAACAATGAGCAGTTCTTC. It is translated as CASSEVLAGNNEQFF. V and J are TRBV2 and TRBJ2-1; 8 bases match TRBD2. Germline V gene sequence: CDR1 SNHLY, CDR2 FYNNEI. Germline trimming cut 1 base from V and 5 bases from J; bases unmatched to any gene: 4. CDR3 length equals 15 residues.

Only a few counts were recorded for this clone. The chain couples TRBV5-1 to TRBJ2-3; the match to TRBD2 covers 7 bases. CDR1 and CDR2 (germline): SGHRS, YFSETQ. With V trimmed by 1 base and J by 1 base, 9 bases remained unmatched. The CDR3 runs to 17 residues. The CDR3 spells CASSLPRGGDRTDTQYF. The CDR3 DNA sequence: TGCGCCAGCAGCTTGCCAAGGGGAGGGGACCGCACAGATACGCAGTATTTT.

The chain carries TRBV19 and TRBJ2-7, with a tentative D call TRBD1 (6 bases). This CDR3 contains 17 residues. Germline V gives CDR1 LNHDA, CDR2 SQIVND (reference sequence). V was pared by 2 bases and J by 1 base, with 18 bases between. The CDR3 DNA reads TGTGCCAGTAGTATAACTTTCGTGGGGGCTCTGTCCTACGAGCAGTACTTC. Amino acid sequence: CASSITFVGALSYEQYF.

The genes are TRBV10-3 and TRBJ2-2, with 7 bases identical to TRBD1. There are 17 residues in the CDR3. After removal of 6 bases from V and 1 base from J, the junction contained 11 bases not matched to a gene. Germline CDR1 reads ENHRY; CDR2 reads SYGVKD. The CDR3 loop is CAIRVTSGGVNTGELFF. The DNA for the CDR3 is TGTGCCATCAGGGTAACCTCAGGGGGTGTGAACACCGGGGAGCTGTTTTTT.

V gene TRBV28 combines with J gene TRBJ2-5, with 10 bases fitting TRBD2. Per the germline V gene, CDR1 is MDHEN and CDR2 is SYDVKM. The CDR3 is 16 residues long. Unmatched junction bases numbered 6, after V lost 1 base and J lost 4 bases. The CDR3 is CASSLSLRLAGETQYF. Here the CDR3 DNA reads TGTGCCAGCAGTTTATCTTTAAGACTAGCGGGAGAGACCCAGTACTTC.

This chain links TRBV19 with TRBJ1-2, with TRBD1 matching over 7 bases. Germline CDR1 and CDR2: LNHDA and SQIVND (reference sequence). The trim removed 5 bases at V and 6 bases at J, leaving 6 bases unmatched. This CDR3 region has 13 residues. The CDR3 region has the DNA TGTGCCAGTAGTGTGACAGGGACGGATGGCTACACCTTC. Residues: CASSVTGTDGYTF.

The chain joins TRBV7-9 to TRBJ2-1; D possibly corresponds to TRBD2 (5 bases). CDR1 and CDR2 (germline): SEHNR, FQNEAQ (reference sequence). The CDR3 spans 15 residues. Trimming shortened V by 4 bases and J by 2 bases, and 12 bases separated the two germline ends. CDR3 DNA sequence: TGTGCCAGCAGCTCGGTTGAGGGTCCCTACAATGAGCAGTTCTTC. Its protein is CASSSVEGPYNEQFF.

The CDR3 DNA is TGTGCCAGCAGTAACGGGGGGGGAGGTGGCTACACCTTC. Residues: CASSNGGGGGYTF. This chain connects TRBV6-6 to TRBJ1-2, with D tentatively TRBD1 (5 bases). The V end was cut by 5 bases, the J end by 7 bases, with 14 bases between. CDR1 is MNHNY, CDR2 SVGAGI, per germline (reference sequence). The length of the CDR3 is 13 residues.

The rearrangement joins TRBV6-1 to TRBJ1-3, with D unresolved. In germline, CDR1 is MNHNS, CDR2 SASEGT. CDR3 size: 15 residues. Deletions cut 2 bases from V and 0 bases from J, with 8 bases between. The CDR3 loop is CASSEWSLSGNTIYF. The CDR3 DNA follows: TGTGCCAGCAGTGAATGGAGCCTCTCTGGAAACACCATATATTTT.

The V call is TRBV19, the J call TRBJ1-3; D not certain. V was pared by 3 bases and J by 0 bases, with 6 bases between. CDR1 and CDR2 from the germline V gene are LNHDA and SQIVND (reference sequence). The CDR3 runs 14 residues. The CDR3 loop reads CASSMWSSGNTIYF. In DNA, the CDR3 is TGTGCCAGTAGTATGTGGAGCTCTGGAAACACCATATATTTT.

This clone was recorded a few times. This sequence joins TRBV2 and TRBJ2-6; D remains ambiguous. CDR3 size: 15 residues. V lost 5 bases, J lost 0 bases, and 8 bases lay in between. Germline V CDR1 and CDR2: SNHLY, FYNNEI. In DNA, the CDR3 is TGTGCCAGCAGTATTAGAAGCTCTGGGGCCAACGTCCTGACTTTC. This gives the protein CASSIRSSGANVLTF.

The gene calls are TRBV4-1 and TRBJ2-1; D possibly corresponds to TRBD2 (5 bases). This CDR3 contains 16 residues. The germline V gene encodes CDR1 MGHRA and CDR2 YSYEKL. Trimming cost V 0 bases and J 4 bases, with 13 bases left between them. The CDR3 nucleotides read TGCGCCAGCAGCCAAGATCTAGGACTTCGATACAATGAGCAGTTCTTC. It yields the protein CASSQDLGLRYNEQFF.

This chain links TRBV4-1 with TRBJ2-4; 11 bases are shared with TRBD1. The germline V gene encodes CDR1 MGHRA and CDR2 YSYEKL. V lost 1 base and J lost 6; bases outside the gene matches: 5. The CDR3 loop spans 16 amino acids. The CDR3 loop reads CASSQVGQGGPNIQYF. Here the CDR3 DNA reads TGCGCCAGCAGCCAAGTGGGACAGGGGGGGCCAAACATTCAGTACTTC.

This chain links TRBV5-1 with TRBJ1-5, with 11 nucleotides matching TRBD1. Germline assignment: CDR1 SGHRS and CDR2 YFSETQ. Trimming took 4 bases from V and 6 from J; bases not matched to a gene: 6. The CDR3 runs 15 residues. The CDR3 coding sequence is TGCGCCAGCAGCGCGGGACAGGGGGGTTCTCAGCCCCAGCATTTT. Its protein is CASSAGQGGSQPQHF.

The DNA of the CDR3 is TGTGCCAGCAGCTTAGGCCCGGGGGGCGCCAATCAGCCCCAGCATTTT. Its protein is CASSLGPGGANQPQHF. The V call is TRBV7-9, the J call TRBJ1-5; weak D call: TRBD1 (6 bases). Germline V gives CDR1 SEHNR, CDR2 FQNEAQ (reference sequence). The ends were cut back, 1 base at V and 3 bases at J, with 13 bases in the middle. This CDR3 region has 16 residues.

V is TRBV5-1 and J is TRBJ1-1; perhaps TRBD1 as D (5 bases). The CDR3 consists of 15 residues. Trimming pared 6 bases from V and 1 base from J, leaving 16 bases between. Germline V gene lookup returns CDR1 SGHRS and CDR2 YFSETQ. CDR3 sequence (DNA): TGCGCCAGCACCCCGATCGGGGGGAGGAACACTGAAGCTTTCTTT. Amino acids: CASTPIGGRNTEAFF.

This sequence joins TRBV7-2 and TRBJ1-5; 11 positions match TRBD1. V lost 2 bases, J lost 0 bases, and 6 bases stayed unmatched. The CDR3 totals 18 residues. Germline loops: CDR1 SGHTA, CDR2 FQGNSA. Here the CDR3 reads CASSLWDRGDYSNQPQHF. CDR3 nucleotides: TGTGCCAGCAGCTTATGGGACAGGGGGGACTATAGCAATCAGCCCCAGCATTTT.